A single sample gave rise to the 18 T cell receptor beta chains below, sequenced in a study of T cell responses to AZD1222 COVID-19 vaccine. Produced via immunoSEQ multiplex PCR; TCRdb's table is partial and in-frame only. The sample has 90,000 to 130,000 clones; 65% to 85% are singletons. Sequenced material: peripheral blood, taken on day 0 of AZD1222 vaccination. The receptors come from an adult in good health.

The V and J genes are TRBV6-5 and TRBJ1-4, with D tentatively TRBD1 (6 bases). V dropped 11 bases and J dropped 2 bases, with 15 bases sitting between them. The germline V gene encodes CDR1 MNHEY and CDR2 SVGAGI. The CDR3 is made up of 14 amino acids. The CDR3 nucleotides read TGTGCCGGACGCGAAGGGGGTACTAATGAAAAACTGTTTTTT. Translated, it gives CAGREGGTNEKLFF.

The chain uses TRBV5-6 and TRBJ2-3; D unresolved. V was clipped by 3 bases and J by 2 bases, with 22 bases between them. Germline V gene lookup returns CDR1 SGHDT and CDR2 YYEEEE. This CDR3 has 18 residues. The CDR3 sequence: CASSSEAASPSPTDTQYF. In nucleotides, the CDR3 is TGTGCCAGCAGCTCTGAGGCGGCCAGCCCTTCCCCCACAGATACGCAGTATTTT.

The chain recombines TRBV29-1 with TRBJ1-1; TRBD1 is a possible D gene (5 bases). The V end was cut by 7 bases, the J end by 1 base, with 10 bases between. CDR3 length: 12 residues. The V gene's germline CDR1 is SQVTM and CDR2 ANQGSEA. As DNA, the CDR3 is TGCAGCGCCAGGGTTACGAACACTGAAGCTTTCTTT. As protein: CSARVTNTEAFF.

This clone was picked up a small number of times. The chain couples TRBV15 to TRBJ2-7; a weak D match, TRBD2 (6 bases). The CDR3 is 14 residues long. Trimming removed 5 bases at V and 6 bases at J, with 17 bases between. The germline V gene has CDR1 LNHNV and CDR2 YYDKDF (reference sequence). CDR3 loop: CATSGEPTSSEQYF. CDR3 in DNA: TGTGCCACCAGCGGGGAGCCTACTAGCTCCGAGCAGTACTTC.

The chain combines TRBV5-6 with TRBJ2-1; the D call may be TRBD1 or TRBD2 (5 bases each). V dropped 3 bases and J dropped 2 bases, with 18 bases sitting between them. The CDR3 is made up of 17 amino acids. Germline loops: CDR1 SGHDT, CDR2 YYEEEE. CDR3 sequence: CASSSPGPRSAYNEQFF. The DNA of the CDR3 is TGTGCCAGCAGCTCCCCGGGACCCCGTAGCGCCTACAATGAGCAGTTCTTC.

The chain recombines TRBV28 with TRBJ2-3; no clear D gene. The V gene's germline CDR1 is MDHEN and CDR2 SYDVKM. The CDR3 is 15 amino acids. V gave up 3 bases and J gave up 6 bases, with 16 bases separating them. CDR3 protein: CASSLPGPQRDTQYF. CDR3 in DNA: TGTGCCAGCAGTTTGCCGGGCCCCCAACGGGATACGCAGTATTTT.

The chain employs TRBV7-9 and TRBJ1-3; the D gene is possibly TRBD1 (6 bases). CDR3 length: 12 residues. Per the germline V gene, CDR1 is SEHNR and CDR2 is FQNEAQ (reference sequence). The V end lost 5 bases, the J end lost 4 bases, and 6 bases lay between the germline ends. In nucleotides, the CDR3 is TGTGCCAGCAGCACAGGGGGAAACACCATATATTTT. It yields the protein CASSTGGNTIYF.

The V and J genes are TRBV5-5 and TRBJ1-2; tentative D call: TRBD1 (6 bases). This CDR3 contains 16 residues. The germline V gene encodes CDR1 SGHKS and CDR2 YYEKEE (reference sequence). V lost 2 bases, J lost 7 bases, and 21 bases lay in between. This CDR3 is CASSLWYGTNDLGYTF. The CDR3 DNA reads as TGTGCCAGCAGCTTATGGTACGGGACAAACGATCTTGGCTACACCTTC.

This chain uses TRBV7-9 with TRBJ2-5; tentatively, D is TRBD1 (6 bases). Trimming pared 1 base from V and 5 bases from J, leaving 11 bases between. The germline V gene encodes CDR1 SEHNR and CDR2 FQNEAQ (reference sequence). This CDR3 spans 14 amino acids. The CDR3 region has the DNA TGTGCCAGCAGCTTAGGCCAGGGGCCGGAGACCCAGTACTTC. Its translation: CASSLGQGPETQYF.

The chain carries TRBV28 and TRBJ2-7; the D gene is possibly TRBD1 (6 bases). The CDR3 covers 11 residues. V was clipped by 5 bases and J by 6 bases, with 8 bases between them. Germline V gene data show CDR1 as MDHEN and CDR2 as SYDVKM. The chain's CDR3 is CASSHRVEQYF. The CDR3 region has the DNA TGTGCCAGCAGTCACAGGGTCGAGCAGTACTTC.

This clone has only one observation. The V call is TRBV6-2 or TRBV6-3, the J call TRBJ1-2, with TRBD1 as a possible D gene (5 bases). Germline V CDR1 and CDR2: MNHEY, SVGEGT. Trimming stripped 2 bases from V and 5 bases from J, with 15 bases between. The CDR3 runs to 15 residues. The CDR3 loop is CASSYETGTVYGYTF. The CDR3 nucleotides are TGTGCCAGCAGTTACGAAACCGGGACCGTTTATGGCTACACCTTC.

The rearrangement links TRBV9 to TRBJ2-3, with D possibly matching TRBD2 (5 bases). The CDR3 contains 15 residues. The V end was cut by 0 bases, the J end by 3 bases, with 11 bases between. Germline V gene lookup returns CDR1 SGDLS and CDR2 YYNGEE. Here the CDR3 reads CASSVGVGSTDTQYF. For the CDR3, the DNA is TGTGCCAGCAGCGTAGGGGTAGGGAGTACAGATACGCAGTATTTT.

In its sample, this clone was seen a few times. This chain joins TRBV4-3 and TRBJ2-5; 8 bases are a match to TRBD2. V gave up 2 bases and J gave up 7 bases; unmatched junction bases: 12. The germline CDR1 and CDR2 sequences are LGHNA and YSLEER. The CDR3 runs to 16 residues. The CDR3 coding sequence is TGCGCCAGCAGCCAAAGACGGGAGGGTCTCTTGGGGACCCAGTACTTC. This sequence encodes CASSQRREGLLGTQYF.

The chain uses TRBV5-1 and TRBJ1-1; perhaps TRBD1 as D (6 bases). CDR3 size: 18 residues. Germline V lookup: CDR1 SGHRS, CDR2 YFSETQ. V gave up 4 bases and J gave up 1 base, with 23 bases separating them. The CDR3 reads CASSAPGQGRPGNTEAFF. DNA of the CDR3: TGCGCCAGCAGCGCCCCGGGACAAGGACGCCCGGGGAACACTGAAGCTTTCTTT.

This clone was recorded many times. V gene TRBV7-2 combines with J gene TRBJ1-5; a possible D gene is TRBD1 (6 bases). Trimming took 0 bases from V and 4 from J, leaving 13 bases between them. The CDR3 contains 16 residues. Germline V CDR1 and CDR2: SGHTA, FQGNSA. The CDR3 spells CASSLATGTQNQPQHF. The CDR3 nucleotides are TGTGCCAGCAGCTTAGCTACCGGGACACAGAATCAGCCCCAGCATTTT.

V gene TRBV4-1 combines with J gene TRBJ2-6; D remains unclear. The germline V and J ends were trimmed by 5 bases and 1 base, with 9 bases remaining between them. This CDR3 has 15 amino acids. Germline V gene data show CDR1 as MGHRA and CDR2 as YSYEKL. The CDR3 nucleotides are TGCGCCAGCAGCTATCTTGGGTCTGGGGCCAACGTCCTGACTTTC. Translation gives CASSYLGSGANVLTF.

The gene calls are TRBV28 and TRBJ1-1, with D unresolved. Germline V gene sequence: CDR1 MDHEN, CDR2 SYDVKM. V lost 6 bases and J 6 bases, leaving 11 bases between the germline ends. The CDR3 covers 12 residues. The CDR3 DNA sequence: TGTGCCAGCAGGGTAACAGACGCTGAAGCTTTCTTT. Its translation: CASRVTDAEAFF.

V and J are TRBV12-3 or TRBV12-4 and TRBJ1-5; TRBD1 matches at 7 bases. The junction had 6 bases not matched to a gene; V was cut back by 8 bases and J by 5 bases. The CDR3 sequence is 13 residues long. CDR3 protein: CASGVTGDQPQHF. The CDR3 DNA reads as TGTGCCAGCGGAGTAACAGGGGATCAGCCCCAGCATTTT.